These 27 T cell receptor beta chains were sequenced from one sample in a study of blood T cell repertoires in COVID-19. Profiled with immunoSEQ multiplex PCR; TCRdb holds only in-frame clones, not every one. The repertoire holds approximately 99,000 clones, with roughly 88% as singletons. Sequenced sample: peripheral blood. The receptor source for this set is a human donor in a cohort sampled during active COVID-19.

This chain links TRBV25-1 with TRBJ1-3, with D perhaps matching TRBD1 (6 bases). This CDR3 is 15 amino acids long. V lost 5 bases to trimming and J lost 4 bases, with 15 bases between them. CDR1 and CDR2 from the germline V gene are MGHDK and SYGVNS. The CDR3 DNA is TGTGCCAGCAGTCACCCAGGGGAGTTGGGAAACACCATATATTTT. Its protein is CASSHPGELGNTIYF. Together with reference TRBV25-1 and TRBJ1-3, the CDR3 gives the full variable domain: EADIYQTPRYLVIGTGKKITLECSQTMGHDKMYWYQQDPGMELHLIHYSYGVNSTEKGDLSSESTVSRIRTEHFPLTLESARPSHTSQYLCASSHPGELGNTIYFGEGSWLTVV.

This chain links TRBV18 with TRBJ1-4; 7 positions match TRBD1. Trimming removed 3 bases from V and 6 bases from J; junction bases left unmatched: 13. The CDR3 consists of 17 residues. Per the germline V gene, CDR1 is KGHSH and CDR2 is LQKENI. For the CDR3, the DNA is TGTGCCAGCTCACCTATGGGACAGAAAAACATACATGAAAAACTGTTTTTT. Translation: CASSPMGQKNIHEKLFF.

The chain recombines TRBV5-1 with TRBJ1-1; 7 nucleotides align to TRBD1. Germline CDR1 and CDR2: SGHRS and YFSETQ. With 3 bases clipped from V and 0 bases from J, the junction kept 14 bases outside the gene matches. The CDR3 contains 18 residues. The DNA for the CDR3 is TGCGCCAGCAGCTCAAACCCGGGACAGACTGTAATGAACACTGAAGCTTTCTTT. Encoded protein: CASSSNPGQTVMNTEAFF. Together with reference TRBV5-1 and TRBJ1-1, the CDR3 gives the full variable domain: KAGVTQTPRYLIKTRGQQVTLSCSPISGHRSVSWYQQTPGQGLQFLFEYFSETQRNKGNFPGRFSGRQFSNSRSEMNVSTLELGDSALYLCASSSNPGQTVMNTEAFFGQGTRLTVV.

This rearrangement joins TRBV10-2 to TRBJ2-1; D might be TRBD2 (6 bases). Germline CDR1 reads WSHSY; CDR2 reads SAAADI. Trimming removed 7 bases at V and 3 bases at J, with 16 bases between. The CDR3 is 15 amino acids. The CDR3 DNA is TGCGCCAGCAAAACGGAGGACTACCTCTACAATGAGCAGTTCTTC. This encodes CASKTEDYLYNEQFF.

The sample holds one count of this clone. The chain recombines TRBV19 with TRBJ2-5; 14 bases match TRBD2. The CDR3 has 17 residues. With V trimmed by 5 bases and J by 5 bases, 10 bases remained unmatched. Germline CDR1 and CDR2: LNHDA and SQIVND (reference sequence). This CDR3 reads CASSRLTSGRAGETQYF. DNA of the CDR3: TGTGCCAGTAGTCGGTTGACTAGCGGGAGGGCCGGGGAGACCCAGTACTTC.

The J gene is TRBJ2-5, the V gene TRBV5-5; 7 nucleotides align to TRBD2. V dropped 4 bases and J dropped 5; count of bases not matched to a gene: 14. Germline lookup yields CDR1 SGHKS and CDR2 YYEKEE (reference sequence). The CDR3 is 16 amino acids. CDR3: CASSLRAGTLGETQYF. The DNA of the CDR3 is TGTGCCAGCAGCCTTCGAGCGGGGACCCTCGGTGAGACCCAGTACTTC.

Here the CDR3 reads CASSRGVGSEQFF. DNA for the CDR3: TGTGCCAGCAGCCGGGGGGTTGGGAGTGAGCAGTTCTTC. This chain connects TRBV7-6 to TRBJ2-1, with TRBD2 matching 7 bases. V gave up 5 bases and J gave up 9 bases; unmatched junction bases: 7. The germline CDR1 and CDR2 sequences are SGHVS and FNYEAQ. CDR3 length: 13 amino acids.

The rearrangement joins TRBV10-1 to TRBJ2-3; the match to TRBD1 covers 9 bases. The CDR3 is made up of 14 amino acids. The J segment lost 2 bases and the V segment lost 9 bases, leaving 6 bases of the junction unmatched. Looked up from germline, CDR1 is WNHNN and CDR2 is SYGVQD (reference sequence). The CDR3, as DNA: TGCGCCAGACGGGACAGGGCATACACAGATACGCAGTATTTT. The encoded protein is CARRDRAYTDTQYF.

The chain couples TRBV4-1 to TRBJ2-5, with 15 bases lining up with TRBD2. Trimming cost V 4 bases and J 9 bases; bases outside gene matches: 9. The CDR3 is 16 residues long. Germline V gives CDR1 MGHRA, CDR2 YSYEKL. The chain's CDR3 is CASSPSGLAGGWAQYF. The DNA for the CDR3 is TGCGCCAGCAGCCCCTCAGGACTAGCGGGGGGGTGGGCCCAGTACTTC.

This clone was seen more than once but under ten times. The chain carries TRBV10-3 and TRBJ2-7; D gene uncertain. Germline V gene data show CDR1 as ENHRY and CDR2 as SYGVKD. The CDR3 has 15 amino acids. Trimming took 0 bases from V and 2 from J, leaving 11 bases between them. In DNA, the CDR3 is TGTGCCATCAGTGAGTCGGCAGGCCGGCCCTACGAGCAGTACTTC. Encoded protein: CAISESAGRPYEQYF.

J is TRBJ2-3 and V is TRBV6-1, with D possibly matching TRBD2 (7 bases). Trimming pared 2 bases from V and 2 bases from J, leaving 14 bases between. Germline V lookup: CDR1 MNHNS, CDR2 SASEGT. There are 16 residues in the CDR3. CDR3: CASSELPGGITDTQYF. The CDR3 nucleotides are TGTGCCAGCAGTGAATTACCGGGGGGCATCACAGATACGCAGTATTTT.

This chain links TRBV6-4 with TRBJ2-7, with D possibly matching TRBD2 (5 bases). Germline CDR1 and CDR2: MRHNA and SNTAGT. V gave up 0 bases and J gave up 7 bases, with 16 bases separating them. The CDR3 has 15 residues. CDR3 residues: CASSDSRAARWEQYF. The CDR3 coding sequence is TGTGCCAGCAGTGACTCGAGGGCAGCGAGGTGGGAGCAGTACTTC.

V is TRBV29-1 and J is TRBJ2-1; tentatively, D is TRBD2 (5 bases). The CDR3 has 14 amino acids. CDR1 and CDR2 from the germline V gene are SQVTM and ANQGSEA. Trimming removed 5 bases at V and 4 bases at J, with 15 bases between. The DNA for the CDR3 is TGCAGCGTTTTAAGAAGCGGAAGATACAATGAGCAGTTCTTC. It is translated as CSVLRSGRYNEQFF.

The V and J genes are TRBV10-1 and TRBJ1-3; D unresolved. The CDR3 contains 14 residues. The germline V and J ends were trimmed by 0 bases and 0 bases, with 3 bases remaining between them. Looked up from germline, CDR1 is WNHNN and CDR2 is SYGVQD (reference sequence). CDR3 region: CASSESSSGNTIYF. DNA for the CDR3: TGCGCCAGCAGTGAGTCCAGCTCTGGAAACACCATATATTTT.

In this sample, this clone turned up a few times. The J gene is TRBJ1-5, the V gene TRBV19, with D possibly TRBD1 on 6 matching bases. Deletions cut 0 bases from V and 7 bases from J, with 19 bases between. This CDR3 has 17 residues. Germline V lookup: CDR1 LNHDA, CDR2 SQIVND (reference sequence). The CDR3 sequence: CASSIDRAGGRRQPQHF. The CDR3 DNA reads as TGTGCCAGTAGTATAGATCGGGCTGGGGGCCGGAGGCAGCCCCAGCATTTT.

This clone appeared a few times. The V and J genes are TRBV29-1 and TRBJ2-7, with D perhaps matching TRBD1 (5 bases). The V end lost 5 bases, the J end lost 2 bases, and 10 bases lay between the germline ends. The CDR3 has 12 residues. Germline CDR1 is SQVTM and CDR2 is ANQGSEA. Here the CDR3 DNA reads TGCAGCGTTATGTCAGGGACCTACGAGCAGTACTTC. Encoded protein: CSVMSGTYEQYF.

CDR3 in DNA: TGTGCCAGCAGCTTAGGGGACAGACCAGGGTATGGCTACACCTTC. Encoded protein: CASSLGDRPGYGYTF. This rearrangement joins TRBV7-3 to TRBJ1-2; 7 bases align to TRBD1. This CDR3 is 15 amino acids long. Losses at the gene ends were 2 bases for V and 5 bases for J; bases not matched to a gene: 8. In germline, CDR1 is SGHTA, CDR2 FQGTGA.

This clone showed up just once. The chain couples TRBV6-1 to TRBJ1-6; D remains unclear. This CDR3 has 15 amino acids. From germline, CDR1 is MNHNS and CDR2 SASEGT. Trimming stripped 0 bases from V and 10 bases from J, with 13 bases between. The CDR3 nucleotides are TGTGCCAGCAGTGAAGCGGCCCAAGGAGGGTCACCCCTCCACTTT. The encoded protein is CASSEAAQGGSPLHF.

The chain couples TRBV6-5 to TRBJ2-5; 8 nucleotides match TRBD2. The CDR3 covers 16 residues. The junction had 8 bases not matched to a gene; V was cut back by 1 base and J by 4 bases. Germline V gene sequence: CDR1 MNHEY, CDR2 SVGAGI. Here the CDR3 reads CASSYLPGLVRETQYF. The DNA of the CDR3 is TGTGCCAGCAGTTACTTACCGGGACTAGTACGAGAGACCCAGTACTTC.

CDR3: CASSSGGAHNEQFF. The CDR3 bases are TGTGCCAGCAGCTCGGGGGGGGCCCACAATGAGCAGTTCTTC. This chain connects TRBV7-9 to TRBJ2-1; 8 positions match TRBD2. Germline CDR1 is SEHNR and CDR2 is FQNEAQ (reference sequence). Unmatched junction bases numbered 4, after V lost 4 bases and J lost 5 bases. This CDR3 is built from 14 residues.

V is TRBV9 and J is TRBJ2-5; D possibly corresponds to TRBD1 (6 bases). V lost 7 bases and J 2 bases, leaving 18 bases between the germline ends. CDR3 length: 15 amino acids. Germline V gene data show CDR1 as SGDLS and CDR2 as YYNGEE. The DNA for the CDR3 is TGTGCCAGCGGACCGACAGGCGGACTTCAAGAGACCCAGTACTTC. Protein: CASGPTGGLQETQYF.

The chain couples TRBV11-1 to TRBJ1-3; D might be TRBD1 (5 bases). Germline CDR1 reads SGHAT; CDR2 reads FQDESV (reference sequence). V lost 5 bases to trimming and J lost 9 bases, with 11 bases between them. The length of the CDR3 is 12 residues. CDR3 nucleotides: TGTGCCAGCAGCACCTACACAGGCACCATATATTTT. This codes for CASSTYTGTIYF.

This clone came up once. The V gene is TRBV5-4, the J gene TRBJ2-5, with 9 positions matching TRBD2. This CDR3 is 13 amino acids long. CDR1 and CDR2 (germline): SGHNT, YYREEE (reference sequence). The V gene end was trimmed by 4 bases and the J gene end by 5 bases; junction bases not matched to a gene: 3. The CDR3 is CASSVTSGETQYF. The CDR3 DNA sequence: TGTGCCAGCAGCGTCACTAGCGGGGAGACCCAGTACTTC.

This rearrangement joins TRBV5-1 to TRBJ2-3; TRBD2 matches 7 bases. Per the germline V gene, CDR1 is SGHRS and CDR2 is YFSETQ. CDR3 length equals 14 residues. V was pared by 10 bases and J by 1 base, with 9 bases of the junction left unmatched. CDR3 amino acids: CAGSRGDRTDTQYF. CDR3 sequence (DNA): TGCGCCGGGTCCCGGGGGGATCGCACAGATACGCAGTATTTT.

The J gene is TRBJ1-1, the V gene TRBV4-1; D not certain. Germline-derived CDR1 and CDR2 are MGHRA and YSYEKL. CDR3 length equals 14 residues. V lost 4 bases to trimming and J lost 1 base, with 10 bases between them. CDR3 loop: CASSPPRGNTEAFF. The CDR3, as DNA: TGCGCCAGCAGCCCCCCCCGGGGGAACACTGAAGCTTTCTTT.

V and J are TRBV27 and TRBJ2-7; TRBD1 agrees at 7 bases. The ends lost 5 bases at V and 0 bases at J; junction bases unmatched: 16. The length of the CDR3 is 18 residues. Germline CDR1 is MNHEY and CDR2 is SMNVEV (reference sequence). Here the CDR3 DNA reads TGTGCCAGCAGTGTAAGACAGGGCCCAAGGACCTTCTCCTACGAGCAGTACTTC. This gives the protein CASSVRQGPRTFSYEQYF.

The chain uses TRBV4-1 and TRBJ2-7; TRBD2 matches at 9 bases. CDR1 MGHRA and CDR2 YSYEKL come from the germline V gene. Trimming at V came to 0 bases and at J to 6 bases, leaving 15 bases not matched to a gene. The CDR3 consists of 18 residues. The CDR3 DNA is TGCGCCAGCAGCCAAGAGGGGACCGGTAGCGGGAGAAGGAGCGAGCAGTACTTC. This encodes CASSQEGTGSGRRSEQYF.